These T cell receptor beta chains were read from a single sample in a study of T-cell reconstitution after alpha-beta-depleted transplantation in children. MiXCR, run by TCRdb on the PCR reads, gives a single entry per CDR3 protein. The table records 490,000 or so distinct CDR3 sequences, approximately 12% of them present only once. Material: PBMCs from the stem cell graft donor, obtained from the stem cell graft. The source of these receptors is a human donor who donated a stem cell graft to a child with combined immunodeficiency. CDR3s include the opening cysteine and the closing phenylalanine or tryptophan. The order of the fields is CDR3 protein, CDR3 DNA, V gene, J gene, clone size, D gene. D genes are given only for firm matches. Part of the rows lack a size; the others show once, few, many or a class for expanded clones.

CDR3: CASSPGLADPDTQYF
DNA: TGTGCCTCGTCTCCGGGACTAGCGGACCCAGATACGCAGTATTTT
V: TRBV30
J: TRBJ2-3
size: few
D: TRBD2

CDR3: CASSGTGHEQFF
DNA: TGTGCCAGCAGTGGGACAGGGCATGAGCAGTTCTTC
V: TRBV12-3/TRBV12-4
J: TRBJ2-1
size: many
D: TRBD1

CDR3: CASSFSAPYEQYF
DNA: TGTGCCAGCAGTTTTAGTGCCCCCTACGAGCAGTACTTC
V: TRBV12-3/TRBV12-4
J: TRBJ2-7
size: -
D: -

CDR3: CASSHLRGSGTDTQYF
DNA: TGCGCCAGCAGCCACCTCAGGGGTTCTGGCACAGATACGCAGTATTTT
V: TRBV4-3
J: TRBJ2-3
size: -
D: -

CDR3: CAIAGWNNSPLHF
DNA: TGTGCCATCGCAGGTTGGAATAATTCACCCCTCCACTTT
V: TRBV10-3
J: TRBJ1-6
size: -
D: -

CDR3: CASSQGILSTDTQYF
DNA: TGTGCCAGCAGCCAAGGGATACTGAGCACAGATACGCAGTATTTT
V: TRBV14
J: TRBJ2-3
size: few
D: -

CDR3: CSARARLAAYEQYF
DNA: TGCAGTGCTAGAGCCCGACTAGCGGCTTACGAGCAGTACTTC
V: TRBV20-1
J: TRBJ2-7
size: once
D: TRBD2

CDR3: CASSLDFLQETQYF
DNA: TGTGCCAGCAGCTTGGACTTTCTACAAGAGACCCAGTACTTC
V: TRBV7-2
J: TRBJ2-5
size: few
D: -

CDR3: CASSPRTGDNTEAFF
DNA: TGTGCCAGCAGCCCCCGGACAGGGGATAACACTGAAGCTTTCTTT
V: TRBV11-3
J: TRBJ1-1
size: many
D: TRBD1

CDR3: CASSFGQGYDEQFF
DNA: TGTGCCAGCAGCTTCGGACAGGGTTACGATGAGCAGTTCTTC
V: TRBV11-3
J: TRBJ2-1
size: many
D: TRBD1

CDR3: CASSLGPPTSGRAAGELFF
DNA: TGTGCCAGCAGTTTAGGCCCCCCTACTAGCGGGAGGGCGGCCGGGGAGCTGTTTTTT
V: TRBV12-3/TRBV12-4
J: TRBJ2-2
size: many
D: TRBD2

CDR3: CASSQDARGGYGYTF
DNA: TGCGCCAGCAGCCAAGATGCTCGGGGTGGCTATGGCTACACCTTC
V: TRBV4-3
J: TRBJ1-2
size: many
D: -

CDR3: CASSQDGLGSGYTDTQYF
DNA: TGCGCCAGCAGCCAAGATGGATTGGGTAGCGGCTATACAGATACGCAGTATTTT
V: TRBV4-3
J: TRBJ2-3
size: -
D: -

CDR3: CASSSSGRDREVQPQHF
DNA: TGTGCCAGCAGCTCCAGCGGCCGGGACAGGGAGGTTCAGCCCCAGCATTTT
V: TRBV7-8
J: TRBJ1-5
size: many
D: TRBD1

CDR3: CASSFNDAGGRRHTQYF
DNA: TGTGCCAGCAGCTTCAATGACGCGGGGGGGAGAAGACATACGCAGTATTTT
V: TRBV7-8
J: TRBJ2-3
size: -
D: TRBD2

CDR3: CASSYRGREIGNEQFF
DNA: TGTGCCAGCAGTTACCGCGGGCGGGAGATAGGCAATGAGCAGTTCTTC
V: TRBV6-2/TRBV6-3
J: TRBJ2-1
size: many
D: TRBD2

CDR3: CAISDRGAGANVLTF
DNA: TGTGCCATCAGTGATAGGGGGGCTGGGGCCAACGTCCTGACTTTC
V: TRBV10-3
J: TRBJ2-6
size: -
D: -

CDR3: CASSRRQGETEAFF
DNA: TGTGCCAGCAGTAGACGACAGGGGGAGACTGAAGCTTTCTTT
V: TRBV12-3/TRBV12-4
J: TRBJ1-1
size: many
D: TRBD1

CDR3: CASSPGMGYGYTF
DNA: TGTGCCAGCAGCCCCGGGATGGGCTATGGCTACACCTTC
V: TRBV11-2
J: TRBJ1-2
size: many
D: -

CDR3: CASSPRTGTNTEAFF
DNA: TGTGCCAGCAGTCCCCGGACAGGAACTAACACTGAAGCTTTCTTT
V: TRBV12-3/TRBV12-4
J: TRBJ1-1
size: many
D: TRBD1

CDR3: CGPRVADEKLFF
DNA: TGTGGGCCAAGGGTGGCGGATGAAAAACTGTTTTTT
V: TRBV6-5
J: TRBJ1-4
size: few
D: -

CDR3: CASSSHPQGAREKLFF
DNA: TGTGCCAGCAGCTCTCACCCACAGGGGGCTCGGGAAAAACTGTTTTTT
V: TRBV7-2
J: TRBJ1-4
size: many
D: TRBD1

CDR3: CASSLGPTSTDTQYF
DNA: TGTGCCAGCAGCTTGGGCCCGACAAGCACAGATACGCAGTATTTT
V: TRBV5-6
J: TRBJ2-3
size: few
D: -

CDR3: CASSFHEADTQYF
DNA: TGCGCCAGCAGCTTTCACGAGGCAGATACGCAGTATTTT
V: TRBV5-1
J: TRBJ2-3
size: many
D: -

CDR3: CASSPFDRPYEQYF
DNA: TGTGCCAGCAGCCCGTTCGACAGGCCCTACGAGCAGTACTTC
V: TRBV7-9
J: TRBJ2-7
size: few
D: -

CDR3: CSAGDRGLSEQFF
DNA: TGCAGCGCAGGCGACAGGGGTTTGAGTGAGCAGTTCTTC
V: TRBV29-1
J: TRBJ2-1
size: many
D: TRBD1

CDR3: CSGIGLAGESYNEQFF
DNA: TGCAGCGGAATTGGACTAGCGGGAGAATCCTACAATGAGCAGTTCTTC
V: TRBV29-1
J: TRBJ2-1
size: -
D: TRBD2

CDR3: CASSEFASGVETQYF
DNA: TGTGCCAGCAGTGAGTTCGCTAGCGGGGTGGAGACCCAGTACTTC
V: TRBV25-1
J: TRBJ2-5
size: few
D: TRBD2

CDR3: CASSFYREDPQYF
DNA: TGTGCCAGCAGTTTTTACAGGGAGGACCCGCAGTATTTT
V: TRBV27
J: TRBJ2-3
size: many
D: -

CDR3: CASSAPGRIYEQYF
DNA: TGCGCCAGCAGCGCACCTGGACGGATATACGAGCAGTACTTC
V: TRBV5-1
J: TRBJ2-7
size: -
D: -

CDR3: CSVALWENTGELFF
DNA: TGCAGCGTTGCTCTCTGGGAGAACACCGGGGAGCTGTTTTTT
V: TRBV29-1
J: TRBJ2-2
size: few
D: -

CDR3: CASSLSRLQPQHF
DNA: TGTGCCAGCAGCTTATCCAGGCTTCAGCCCCAGCATTTT
V: TRBV7-9
J: TRBJ1-5
size: few
D: -

CDR3: CASSMTLNTEAFF
DNA: TGTGCCAGCAGCATGACATTGAACACTGAAGCTTTCTTT
V: TRBV13
J: TRBJ1-1
size: -
D: -

CDR3: CASSQGVRDEQFF
DNA: TGCGCCAGCAGCCAAGGGGTGAGGGATGAGCAGTTCTTC
V: TRBV4-3
J: TRBJ2-1
size: many
D: -

CDR3: CASSFSGLAGNNEQFF
DNA: TGTGCCAGCAGTTTCAGCGGACTAGCGGGAAACAATGAGCAGTTCTTC
V: TRBV12-3/TRBV12-4
J: TRBJ2-1
size: few
D: TRBD2

CDR3: CATSDDRDRGSWSQETQYF
DNA: TGTGCCACCAGTGATGACCGGGACAGGGGATCCTGGAGCCAAGAGACCCAGTACTTC
V: TRBV24-1
J: TRBJ2-5
size: few
D: TRBD1

CDR3: CASSRLDRSSYNSPLHF
DNA: TGTGCCAGCAGCCGTCTTGACCGCAGCTCCTATAATTCACCCCTCCACTTT
V: TRBV5-6
J: TRBJ1-6
size: few
D: -

CDR3: CASSSYNSPLHF
DNA: TGTGCCAGCAGCTCCTATAATTCACCCCTCCACTTT
V: TRBV7-6
J: TRBJ1-6
size: few
D: -

CDR3: CASSPPTGGSGNTIYF
DNA: TGTGCCAGCAGCCCCCCAACAGGGGGCTCTGGAAACACCATATATTTT
V: TRBV7-9
J: TRBJ1-3
size: -
D: TRBD1

CDR3: CASSGPGARQPQHF
DNA: TGTGCCAGCAGCGGCCCAGGGGCGCGGCAGCCCCAGCATTTT
V: TRBV6-1
J: TRBJ1-5
size: -
D: -

CDR3: CASSPRGGEAGETQYF
DNA: TGTGCCAGCAGCCCTCGCGGGGGGGAAGCAGGAGAGACCCAGTACTTC
V: TRBV9
J: TRBJ2-5
size: -
D: TRBD2

CDR3: CSVDSDRELFF
DNA: TGCAGCGTTGATTCGGACCGGGAGCTGTTTTTT
V: TRBV29-1
J: TRBJ2-2
size: few
D: -

CDR3: CSATTRTGQETQYF
DNA: TGCAGTGCTACCACCCGGACCGGACAAGAGACCCAGTACTTC
V: TRBV20-1
J: TRBJ2-5
size: few
D: -

CDR3: CASSKEGDSQPQHF
DNA: TGTGCCAGCAGCAAAGAAGGTGATAGTCAGCCCCAGCATTTT
V: TRBV21-1
J: TRBJ1-5
size: -
D: -

CDR3: CASSDRTSGWETQYF
DNA: TGTGCCAGCAGTGATAGGACTAGCGGCTGGGAGACCCAGTACTTC
V: TRBV6-1
J: TRBJ2-5
size: -
D: TRBD2

CDR3: CASSLEDTEAFF
DNA: TGTGCCAGCTCTCTGGAGGACACTGAAGCTTTCTTT
V: TRBV18
J: TRBJ1-1
size: -
D: -

CDR3: CASRTGTSDEQYF
DNA: TGCGCCAGCAGGACCGGGACTAGCGACGAGCAGTACTTC
V: TRBV5-1
J: TRBJ2-7
size: many
D: TRBD2

CDR3: CASSDQDLFYEQYF
DNA: TGTGCCAGCAGTGATCAGGACTTGTTCTACGAGCAGTACTTC
V: TRBV6-4
J: TRBJ2-7
size: -
D: -

CDR3: CATSRDPYRSNRETQYF
DNA: TGTGCCACCAGCAGAGACCCGTACAGGAGTAACCGGGAGACCCAGTACTTC
V: TRBV15
J: TRBJ2-5
size: -
D: -

CDR3: CASSFSGGQETQYF
DNA: TGTGCCAGCAGCTTCTCGGGGGGGCAAGAGACCCAGTACTTC
V: TRBV7-9
J: TRBJ2-5
size: many
D: TRBD2

CDR3: CSAQGTSGSEQFF
DNA: TGCAGTGCTCAAGGGACTAGCGGGAGCGAGCAGTTCTTC
V: TRBV20-1
J: TRBJ2-1
size: -
D: TRBD2

CDR3: CASSKQGLSQPQHF
DNA: TGTGCCAGCAGCAAACAGGGGCTAAGTCAGCCCCAGCATTTT
V: TRBV12-3/TRBV12-4
J: TRBJ1-5
size: -
D: TRBD1

CDR3: CASSLAAGGQAKNIQYF
DNA: TGTGCCAGCAGCTTAGCGGCGGGGGGCCAGGCCAAAAACATTCAGTACTTC
V: TRBV7-2
J: TRBJ2-4
size: -
D: TRBD2

CDR3: CASSQRAWTAQNEKLFF
DNA: TGTGCCAGCAGCCAGCGAGCTTGGACAGCGCAAAATGAAAAACTGTTTTTT
V: TRBV16
J: TRBJ1-4
size: few
D: -

CDR3: CSARGTPLTASSYEQYF
DNA: TGCAGTGCTAGAGGAACGCCGCTGACAGCAAGCTCCTACGAGCAGTACTTC
V: TRBV20-1
J: TRBJ2-7
size: few
D: -

CDR3: CASTKGFQPQHF
DNA: TGTGCCAGCACTAAAGGGTTTCAGCCCCAGCATTTT
V: TRBV12-3/TRBV12-4
J: TRBJ1-5
size: many
D: -

CDR3: CSALSYEQYF
DNA: TGCAGCGCCCTCAGCTACGAGCAGTACTTC
V: TRBV29-1
J: TRBJ2-7
size: few
D: -